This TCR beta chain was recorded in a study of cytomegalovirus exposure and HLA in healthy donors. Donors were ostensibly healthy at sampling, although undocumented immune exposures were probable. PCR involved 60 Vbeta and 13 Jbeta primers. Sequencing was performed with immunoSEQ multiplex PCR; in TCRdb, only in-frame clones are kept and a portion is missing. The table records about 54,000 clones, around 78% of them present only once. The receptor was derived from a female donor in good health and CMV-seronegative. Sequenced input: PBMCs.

DNA for the CDR3: TGCGCCAGCAGCTTAGAAGACAGGGGGCGGGATGGCTACACCTTC. Translated: CASSLEDRGRDGYTF. The chain carries TRBV5-1 and TRBJ1-2; 10 bases map to TRBD1. In germline, CDR1 is SGHRS, CDR2 YFSETQ. V shed 2 bases, J shed 6 bases, and the junction held 7 bases outside the gene matches. The CDR3 runs 15 residues.